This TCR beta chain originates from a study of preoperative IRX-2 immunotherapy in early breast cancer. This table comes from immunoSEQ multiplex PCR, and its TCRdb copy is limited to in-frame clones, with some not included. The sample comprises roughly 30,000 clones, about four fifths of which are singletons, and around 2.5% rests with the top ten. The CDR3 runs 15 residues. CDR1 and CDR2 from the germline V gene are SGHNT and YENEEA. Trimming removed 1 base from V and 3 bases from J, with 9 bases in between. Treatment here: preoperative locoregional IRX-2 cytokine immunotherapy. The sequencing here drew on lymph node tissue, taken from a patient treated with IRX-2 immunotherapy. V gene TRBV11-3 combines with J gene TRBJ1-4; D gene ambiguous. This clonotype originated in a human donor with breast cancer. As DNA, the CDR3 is TGTGCCAGCAGCTTAGGCCGCAGCCCTAATGAAAAACTGTTTTTT. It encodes CASSLGRSPNEKLFF.